This TCR beta chain was sequenced for a study of blood T cell repertoires in COVID-19. Study as a whole: Some COVID-19 samples were acute and others convalescent; all came from the United States, Italy and Spain. Sources were T cells, B-cell-depleted T cells, or PBMCs; the material itself was cDNA or gDNA.

Per the germline V gene, CDR1 is LGHNA and CDR2 is YNFKEQ. The CDR3 totals 12 residues. J was trimmed by 8 bases and V by 1 base; bases with no gene match: 1. Authors' processing steps: Estimation of nucleated cell counts relied on the amplification of reference gene primers. TCRdb keeps only in-frame clones here, not all; method: immunoSEQ multiplex PCR. V, J and clone size derive from that table, while D and trimming were established from the DNA sequence. The sample carries about 120,000 clones, approximately 82% recorded once. This chain connects TRBV4-2 to TRBJ1-1, with TRBD1 matching over 7 bases. The sequencing sample was made of peripheral blood. This TCR derives from a man aged 30-40 years with acute or convalescent COVID-19. CDR3 in amino acids: CASSQATGEAFF. For the CDR3, the DNA is TGTGCCAGCAGCCAAGCGACAGGGGAAGCTTTCTTT.